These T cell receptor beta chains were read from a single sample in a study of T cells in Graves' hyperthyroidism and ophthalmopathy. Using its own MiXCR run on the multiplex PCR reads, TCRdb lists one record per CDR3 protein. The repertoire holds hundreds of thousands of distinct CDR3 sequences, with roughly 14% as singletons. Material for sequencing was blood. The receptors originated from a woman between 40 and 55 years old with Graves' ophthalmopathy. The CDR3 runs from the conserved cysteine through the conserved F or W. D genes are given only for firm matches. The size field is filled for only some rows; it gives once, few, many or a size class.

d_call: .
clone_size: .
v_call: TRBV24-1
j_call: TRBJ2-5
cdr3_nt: TGTGCCACCAGTGACCCGAGCGGGCTAGAAGAGACCCAGTACTTC
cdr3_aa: CATSDPSGLEETQYF

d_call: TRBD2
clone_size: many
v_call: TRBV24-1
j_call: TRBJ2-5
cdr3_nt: TGTGCCACCAGTAGTATGGGACTAGGGCAAGAGACCCAGTACTTC
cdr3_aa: CATSSMGLGQETQYF

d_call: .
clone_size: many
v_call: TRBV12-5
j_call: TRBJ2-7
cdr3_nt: TGTGCTAGTGGTTTGTCGGACGAGCAGTACTTC
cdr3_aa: CASGLSDEQYF

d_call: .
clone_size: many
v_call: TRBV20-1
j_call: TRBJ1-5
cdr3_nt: TGCAGTGCTATTTTCTCAGAGGGTCAGCCCCAGCATTTT
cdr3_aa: CSAIFSEGQPQHF

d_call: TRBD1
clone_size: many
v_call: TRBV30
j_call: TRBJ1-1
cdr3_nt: TGTGCCTGGACGCAGGGGGCTTACACTGAAGCTTTCTTT
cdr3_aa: CAWTQGAYTEAFF

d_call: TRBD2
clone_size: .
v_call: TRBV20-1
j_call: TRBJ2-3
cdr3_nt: TGCAGTGCTCCACTAGCGGGAGGGTTTGATACGCAGTATTTT
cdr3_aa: CSAPLAGGFDTQYF

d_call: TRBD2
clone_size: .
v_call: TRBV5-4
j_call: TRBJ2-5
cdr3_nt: TGTGCCAGCAGCCTCGGACTAGATGAAGAGACCCAGTACTTC
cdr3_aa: CASSLGLDEETQYF

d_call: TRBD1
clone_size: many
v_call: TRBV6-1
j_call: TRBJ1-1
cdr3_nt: TGTGCCAGCAGTAGGACGACAGGGGGTCGGACTGAAGCTTTCTTT
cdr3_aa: CASSRTTGGRTEAFF

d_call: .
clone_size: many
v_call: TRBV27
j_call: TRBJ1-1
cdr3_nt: TGTGCCAGCCGGGGAGGTCCCGAAGCTTTCTTT
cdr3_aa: CASRGGPEAFF

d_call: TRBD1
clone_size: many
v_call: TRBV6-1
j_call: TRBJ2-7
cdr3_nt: TGTGCCAGCAGCATCACAGGGGGACCTTCCTACGAGCAGTACTTC
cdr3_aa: CASSITGGPSYEQYF

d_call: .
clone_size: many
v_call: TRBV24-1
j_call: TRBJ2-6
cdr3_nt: TGTGCCACCATGGTCCCCAGGGCTTCTGGGGCCAACGTCCTGACTTTC
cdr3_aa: CATMVPRASGANVLTF

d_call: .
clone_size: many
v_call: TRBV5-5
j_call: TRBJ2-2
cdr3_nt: TGTGCCAGCACCCGCCTCAAAACCGGGGAGCTGTTTTTT
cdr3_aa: CASTRLKTGELFF

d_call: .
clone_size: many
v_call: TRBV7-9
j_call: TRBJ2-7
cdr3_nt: TGTGCCAGCAGCTTAGGGGGGCCAGTGACCTACGAGCAGTACTTC
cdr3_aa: CASSLGGPVTYEQYF

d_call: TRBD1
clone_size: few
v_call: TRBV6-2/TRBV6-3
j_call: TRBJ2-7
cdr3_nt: TGTGCCAGCAAATGGACAGGGGGCGGCGGCAAGCAGTACTTC
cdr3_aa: CASKWTGGGGKQYF

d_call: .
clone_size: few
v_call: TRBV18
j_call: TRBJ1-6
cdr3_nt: TGTGCCAGCTCATCTTACGGGATTTCCTTCGGTTCACCCCTCCACTTT
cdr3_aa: CASSSYGISFGSPLHF

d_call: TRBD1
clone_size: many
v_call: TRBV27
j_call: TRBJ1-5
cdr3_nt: TGTGCCAGCAGCTGGGGACAGGGTGATCAGCCCCAGCATTTT
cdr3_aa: CASSWGQGDQPQHF

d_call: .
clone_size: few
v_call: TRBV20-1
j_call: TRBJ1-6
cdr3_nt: TGCAGTGCTAGCAATAATTCACCCCTCCACTTT
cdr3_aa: CSASNNSPLHF

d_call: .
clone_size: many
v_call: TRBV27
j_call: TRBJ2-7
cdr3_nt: TGTGCCAGCAGTTTAAATGGAGGCTACGTCTACGAGCAGTACTTC
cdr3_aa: CASSLNGGYVYEQYF

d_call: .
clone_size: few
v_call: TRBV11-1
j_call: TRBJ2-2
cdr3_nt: TGTGCCAGCAGCTTAGTTTTGGAGACCGGGGGGCTGTTTTTT
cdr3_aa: CASSLVLETGGLFF

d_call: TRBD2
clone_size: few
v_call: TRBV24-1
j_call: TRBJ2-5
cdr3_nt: TGTGCCACCACCCCCCGGGGGGGCTGGGAGACCCAGTACTTC
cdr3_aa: CATTPRGGWETQYF

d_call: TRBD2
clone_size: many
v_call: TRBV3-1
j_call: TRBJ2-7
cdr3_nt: TGTGCCAGCAGCCTGGGACTAACCCTGTACGAGCAGTACTTC
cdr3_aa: CASSLGLTLYEQYF

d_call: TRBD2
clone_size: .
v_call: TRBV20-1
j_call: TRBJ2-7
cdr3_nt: TGCAGTGCCATCCGGGGAGCGGGAGGACCCTACGAGCAGTACTTC
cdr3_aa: CSAIRGAGGPYEQYF

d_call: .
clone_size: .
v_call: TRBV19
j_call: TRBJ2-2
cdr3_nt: TGTGCCAGTAGTATAGCCGGAGGGGGTAGTGGGACCGGGGAGCTGTTTTTT
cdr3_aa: CASSIAGGGSGTGELFF

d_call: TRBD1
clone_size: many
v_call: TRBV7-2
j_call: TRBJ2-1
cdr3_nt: TGTGCCAGCAGCCTGACAGGGAACAATGAGCAGTTCTTC
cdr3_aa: CASSLTGNNEQFF

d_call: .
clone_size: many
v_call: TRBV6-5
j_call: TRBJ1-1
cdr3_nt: TGTGCCAGCAGTTACCCAATGGGTGTGGGCACTGAAGCTTTCTTT
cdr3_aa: CASSYPMGVGTEAFF

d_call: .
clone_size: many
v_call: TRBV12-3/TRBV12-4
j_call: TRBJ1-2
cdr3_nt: TGTGCCAGCAGTCCAACAGGGAAGGGATTCTATGGCTACACCTTC
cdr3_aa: CASSPTGKGFYGYTF

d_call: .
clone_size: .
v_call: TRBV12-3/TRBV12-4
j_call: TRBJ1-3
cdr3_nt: TGTGCCAGCAGTTTATCGGGTAGAAACACCATATATTTT
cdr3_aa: CASSLSGRNTIYF

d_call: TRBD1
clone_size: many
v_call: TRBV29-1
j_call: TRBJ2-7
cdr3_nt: TGCAGCGTTCTACAGGGGGCGGGTTGGTACTTC
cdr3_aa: CSVLQGAGWYF

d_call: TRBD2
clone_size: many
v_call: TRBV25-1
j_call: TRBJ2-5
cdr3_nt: TGTGCCAGCAGTGGCACTAGCGGGGCCGGTGAGACCCAGTACTTC
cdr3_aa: CASSGTSGAGETQYF

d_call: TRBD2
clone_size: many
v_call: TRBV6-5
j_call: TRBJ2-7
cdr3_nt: TGTGCCAGCAGGGGACTAGCGGCCTTGAACGGAAACTACGAGCAGTACTTC
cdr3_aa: CASRGLAALNGNYEQYF

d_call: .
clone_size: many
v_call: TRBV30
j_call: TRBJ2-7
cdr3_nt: TGTGCCTGGAATCGGGACTCCTACGAGCAGTACTTC
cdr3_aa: CAWNRDSYEQYF

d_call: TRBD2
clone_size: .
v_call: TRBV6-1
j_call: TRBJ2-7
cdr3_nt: TGTGCCAGCAAGGAGCGGGGGACTCGGGAGCAGTACTTC
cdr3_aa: CASKERGTREQYF

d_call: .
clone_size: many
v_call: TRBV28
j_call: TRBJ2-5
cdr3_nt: TGTGCCAGCAGTTTACGGGCAGAGAAAGAGACCCAGTACTTC
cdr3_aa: CASSLRAEKETQYF

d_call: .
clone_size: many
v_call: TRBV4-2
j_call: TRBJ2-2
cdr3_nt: TGTGCCAGCAGCCCGAACATCGGTGGGGGGACCGGGGAGCTGTTTTTT
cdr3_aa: CASSPNIGGGTGELFF

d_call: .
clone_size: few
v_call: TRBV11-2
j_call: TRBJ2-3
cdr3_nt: TGTGCCAGCAGCTTAGGTCCCCGAGATACGCAGTATTTT
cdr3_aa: CASSLGPRDTQYF

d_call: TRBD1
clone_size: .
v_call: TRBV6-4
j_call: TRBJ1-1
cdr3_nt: TGTGCCAGCACCTACAGGGGAGAAGCTTCCTTT
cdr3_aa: CASTYRGEASF

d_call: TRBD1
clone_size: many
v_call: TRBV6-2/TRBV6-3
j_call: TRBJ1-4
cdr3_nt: TGTGCCAGCAGACCACAGCCCGGGACAGTCCATAATGAAAAACTGTTTTTT
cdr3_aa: CASRPQPGTVHNEKLFF

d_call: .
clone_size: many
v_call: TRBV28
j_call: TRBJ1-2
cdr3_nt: TGTGCCAGCAGTCCGCAGGGCAGGGGCTACACCTTC
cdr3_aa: CASSPQGRGYTF

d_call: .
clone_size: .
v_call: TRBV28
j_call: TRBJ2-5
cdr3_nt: TGTGCCAGCACCGACACGTTTGGCGAGACCCAGTACTTC
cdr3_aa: CASTDTFGETQYF

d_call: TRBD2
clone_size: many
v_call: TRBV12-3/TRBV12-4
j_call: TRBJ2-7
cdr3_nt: TGTGCCAGCAGTGCACGACTAGCGGGAGCCCACGAGCAGTACTTC
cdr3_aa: CASSARLAGAHEQYF

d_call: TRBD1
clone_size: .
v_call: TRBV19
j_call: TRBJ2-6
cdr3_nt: TGTGCCAGTAGTTCCGGACAGGGCGACTCTGGGGCCAACGTCCTGACTTTC
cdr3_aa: CASSSGQGDSGANVLTF

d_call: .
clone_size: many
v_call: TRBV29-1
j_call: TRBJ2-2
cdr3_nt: TGCAGCGTTGTGTGGGAGAACACCGGGGAGCTGTTTTTT
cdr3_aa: CSVVWENTGELFF

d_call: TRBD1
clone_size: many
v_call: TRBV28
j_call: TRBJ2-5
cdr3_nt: TGTGCCACCTACGACAGGGTTCAAGAGACCCAGTACTTC
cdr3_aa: CATYDRVQETQYF

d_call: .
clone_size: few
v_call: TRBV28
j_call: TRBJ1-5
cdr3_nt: TGTGCCAGCAGGGGGACAATAACCGGCAATCAGCCCCAGCATTTT
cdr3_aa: CASRGTITGNQPQHF

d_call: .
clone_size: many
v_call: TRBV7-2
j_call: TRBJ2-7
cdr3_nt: TGTGCCAGCAGCTACTTGGGGGGAACCTCCGAGCAGTACTTC
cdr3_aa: CASSYLGGTSEQYF

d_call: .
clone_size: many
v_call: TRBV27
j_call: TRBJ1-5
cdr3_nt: TGTGCCAGCAGTTTATCTGTGGCCAGTCAGCCCCAGCATTTT
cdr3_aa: CASSLSVASQPQHF

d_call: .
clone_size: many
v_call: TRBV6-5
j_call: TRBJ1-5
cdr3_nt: TGTGCCAGCAGTTACTCGAGAGGACCGAGCAATCAGCCCCAGCATTTT
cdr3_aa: CASSYSRGPSNQPQHF